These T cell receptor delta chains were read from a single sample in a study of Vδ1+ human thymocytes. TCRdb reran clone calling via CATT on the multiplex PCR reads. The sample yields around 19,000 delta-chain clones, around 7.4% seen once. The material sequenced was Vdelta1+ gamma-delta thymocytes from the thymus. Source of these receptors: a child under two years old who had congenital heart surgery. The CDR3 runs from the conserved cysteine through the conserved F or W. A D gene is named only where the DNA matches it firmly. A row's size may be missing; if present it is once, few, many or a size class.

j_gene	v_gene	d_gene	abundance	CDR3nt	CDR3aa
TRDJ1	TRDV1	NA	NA	TGTGCTCTTGGGGAAATTTTGCGACCCGATAAACTCATCTTT	CALGEILRPDKLIF
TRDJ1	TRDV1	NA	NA	TGTGCTCTTGGGCCACCCTACCTTCCCACCGATAAACTCATCTTT	CALGPPYLPTDKLIF
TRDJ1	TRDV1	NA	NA	TGTGCTCTTGGGGAACTAGGGGCGACAACTAAGTGGTACTGGAGGTTGGACACCGATAAACTCATCTTT	CALGELGATTKWYWRLDTDKLIF
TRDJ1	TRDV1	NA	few	TGTGCTCTTGGGGAACTTATGCCCCCCCGCGGGGACCGCACCGATAAACTCATCTTT	CALGELMPPRGDRTDKLIF
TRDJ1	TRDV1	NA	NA	TGTGCTCTTGGGGAACTTGGGGATTCCCACACCGATAAACTCATCTTT	CALGELGDSHTDKLIF
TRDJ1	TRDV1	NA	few	TGTGCTCTTGGGGCGCCTTCCTCGCGATTACTGGGGACCGATAAACTCATCTTT	CALGAPSSRLLGTDKLIF
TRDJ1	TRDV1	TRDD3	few	TGTGCTCTTGGGGAACTAGTGGCCCCGGGGACTGGGGGCCGGTACACCGATAAACTCATCTTT	CALGELVAPGTGGRYTDKLIF
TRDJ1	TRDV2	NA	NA	TGTGCCTGTGACACCGAAATTTACACCGATAAACTCATCTTT	CACDTEIYTDKLIF
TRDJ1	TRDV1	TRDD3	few	TGTGCTCTTGGGGAACGGGAGAGGACTGGGGGATGCGCCGATAAACTCATCTTT	CALGERERTGGCADKLIF
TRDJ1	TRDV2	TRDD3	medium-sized	TGTGCCTGTGACACCAGACTGGGGGACACTCCCCATAAACTCATCTTT	CACDTRLGDTPHKLIF
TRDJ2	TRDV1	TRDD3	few	TGTGCTCTTGGGGAGTCCTATACTGGGGGGTACGCGTGGGCAGCACAACTCTTCTTT	CALGESYTGGYAWAAQLFF
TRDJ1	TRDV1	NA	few	TGTGCTCTTGGGAAAGGTACTTCGGGTAGAGTGTACACCGATAAACTCATCTTT	CALGKGTSGRVYTDKLIF
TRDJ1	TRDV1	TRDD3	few	TGTGCTCTTGGGGAACTACCACAACAATTCCTACGCCCTGGGGGATACACCGATAAACTCATCTTT	CALGELPQQFLRPGGYTDKLIF
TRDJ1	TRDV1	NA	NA	TGTGCTCTTGGGGAACTCCACTTGGGCCCGACCGATAAACTCATCTTT	CALGELHLGPTDKLIF
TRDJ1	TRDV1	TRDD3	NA	TGTGCTCTTGGGGCCGATTATACTGGGGGATACAAGTACACCGATAAACTCATCTTT	CALGADYTGGYKYTDKLIF
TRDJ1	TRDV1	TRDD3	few	TGTGCTCTTGGGTCACCTTCCTACTGGGGGATACCTAGCCAGCCGTACACCGATAAACTCATCTTT	CALGSPSYWGIPSQPYTDKLIF
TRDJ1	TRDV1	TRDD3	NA	TGTGCTCTTGGGGAACAAGGCTTCCGCCACGACTGGGGGATATCCGATAAACTCATCTTT	CALGEQGFRHDWGISDKLIF
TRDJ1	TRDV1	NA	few	TGTGCTCTTGGGGAAGGTGGGACCTTCCCAACCTACTGGGGTCCGTACACCGATAAACTCATCTTT	CALGEGGTFPTYWGPYTDKLIF
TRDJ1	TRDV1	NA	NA	TGTGCTCTTGGGGAACTCGGTAGGCGCTGGGGCCTCTACACCGATAAACTCATCTTT	CALGELGRRWGLYTDKLIF
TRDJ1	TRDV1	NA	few	TGTGCTCTTGGCATAGTGAAGACGGCCGATAAACTCATCTTT	CALGIVKTADKLIF
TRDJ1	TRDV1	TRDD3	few	TGTGCTCTTGGGGAACTAACGCTGGGGGATACTTACACCGATAAACTCATCTTT	CALGELTLGDTYTDKLIF
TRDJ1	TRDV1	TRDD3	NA	TGTGCTCTTGGGCCCCTCTACCGGGGGATACCGGGACTCATCTTT	CALGPLYRGIPGLIF
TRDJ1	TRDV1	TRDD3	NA	TGTGCTCTTGGGGAACCCGGGGGATACGCCAATACCGATAAACTCATCTTT	CALGEPGGYANTDKLIF
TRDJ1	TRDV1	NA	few	TGTGCTCTTGGGGAACTAACTCCCCTAATCCTATCAGGGGAACCTACTGATAAACTCATCTTT	CALGELTPLILSGEPTDKLIF
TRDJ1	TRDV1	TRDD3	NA	TGTGCTCTTGGGGAAAAAAGCGCCCGTACTGGGGGATACCGGTACACCGATAAACTCATCTTT	CALGEKSARTGGYRYTDKLIF
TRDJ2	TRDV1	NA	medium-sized	TGTGCTCTTGGGGAACTGGGCGGTCAACTTCGGAGGTGGGGGCTTCTTTTGACAGCACAACTCTTCTTT	CALGELGGQLRRWGLLLTAQLFF
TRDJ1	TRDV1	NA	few	TGTGCTCTTGGCGCTTCACCGGGGCTAGGGAGTACCGATAAACTCATCTTT	CALGASPGLGSTDKLIF
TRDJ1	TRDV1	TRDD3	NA	TGTGCTCTTGGGGAACTACTGGGGGATACGGGTTACACCGATAAACTCATCTTT	CALGELLGDTGYTDKLIF
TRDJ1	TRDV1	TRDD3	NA	TGTGCTCTGTCGACCCTGACTGGGGGATACTTCCACACCGATAAACTCATCTTT	CALSTLTGGYFHTDKLIF
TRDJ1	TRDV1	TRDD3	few	TGTGCTCTTGGGGACCATATACCTGGGGGACGAGGGATCGATAAACTCATCTTT	CALGDHIPGGRGIDKLIF
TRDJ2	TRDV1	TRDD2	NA	TGTGCTCTTGGGGAACTATTCGTTGACCTTCCTACGCTTACTGGGAGTATTTTGACAGCACAACTCTTCTTT	CALGELFVDLPTLTGSILTAQLFF
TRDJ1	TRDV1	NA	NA	TGTGCTCTTGGGGAAGGGGAGGCCTTCCTACCGTACTGGGGGATTCTTGCGTACACCGATAAACTCATCTTT	CALGEGEAFLPYWGILAYTDKLIF
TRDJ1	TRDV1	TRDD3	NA	TGTGCTCTTCTCGGGTTCCCATGGGGGATACGTGGTCGACTCATCTTT	CALLGFPWGIRGRLIF
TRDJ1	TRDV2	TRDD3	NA	TGTGCCTGTGCTTACTGGGGGAACCTCGAACGATACACCGATAAACTCATCTTT	CACAYWGNLERYTDKLIF
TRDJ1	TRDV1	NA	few	TGTGCTCTTGGGGAACTATGTCTGGGAGGCGTCGGGCTCATCTTT	CALGELCLGGVGLIF
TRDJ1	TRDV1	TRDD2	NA	TGTGCTCTTGGGGCCATGGTTCCTTCCTCACCGATAGATAAACTCATCTTT	CALGAMVPSSPIDKLIF
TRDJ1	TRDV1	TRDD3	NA	TGTGCTCTTGGGACCGCGGGAAAATACTGGGGGATATTTGGCGATAAACTCATCTTT	CALGTAGKYWGIFGDKLIF
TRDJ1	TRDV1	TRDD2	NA	TGTGCTCTTGGGGATCAGAATACCTTCCTACTCTTTACTGGTATGCCCTACACCGATAAACTCATCTTT	CALGDQNTFLLFTGMPYTDKLIF
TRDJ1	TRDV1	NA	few	TGTGCTCTTGGGAAGGGCCCTTCCGCCCCTGGGGTTCCCGGGGGCGATAAACTCATCTTT	CALGKGPSAPGVPGGDKLIF
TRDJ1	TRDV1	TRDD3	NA	TGTGCTCTTGGGTCCCACCCACTCCCTACTGGGGCTTACACCGATAAACTCATCTTT	CALGSHPLPTGAYTDKLIF
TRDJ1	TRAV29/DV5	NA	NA	TGTGCAGAGGTGTACGGCCTTCCTACTACCTGGGGGATAGGACCGAGGAACGTTTACACCGATAAACTCATCTTT	CAEVYGLPTTWGIGPRNVYTDKLIF
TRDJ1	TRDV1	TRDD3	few	TGTGCCCTTGGGGACCAAAGAAAGGGTTGTGCATCCCCCTGGGGGATACAGGCCGATAAACTCATCTTT	CALGDQRKGCASPWGIQADKLIF
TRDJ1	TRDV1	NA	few	TGTGCTCTTGGGGGTCTTCCTAAGGGGGATACCGATAAACTCATCTTT	CALGGLPKGDTDKLIF
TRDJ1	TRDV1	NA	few	TGTGCTCTTGGGAGAGGGGGCCAATACACCGATAAACTCATCTTT	CALGRGGQYTDKLIF
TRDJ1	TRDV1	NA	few	TGTGCTCTTGGGGAACTTCCGACCATCTCCGATAAACTCATCTTT	CALGELPTISDKLIF
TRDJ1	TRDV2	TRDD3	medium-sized	TGTGCCTGTGACACCGGTGGGGGGATTATCGATAAACTCATCTTT	CACDTGGGIIDKLIF
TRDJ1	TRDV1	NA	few	TGTGCTCTTGGGGAGCGTAGGTGGGGATCCCTCTACACCGATAAACTCATCTTT	CALGERRWGSLYTDKLIF
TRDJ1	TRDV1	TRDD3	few	TGTGCTCTTGGGTGGGACTTCTTCACTGGGGGACTTCGGAACCCTAAACTCATCTTT	CALGWDFFTGGLRNPKLIF
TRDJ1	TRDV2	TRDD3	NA	TGTGCCTGTGACACGGACTGGGGGATACCAACCAAGTACACCGATAAACTCATCTTC	CACDTDWGIPTKYTDKLIF
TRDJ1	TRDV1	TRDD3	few	TGTGCTCTTGGGGAGGTTTCCTACTGGGGGACAACGCCCGTATACACCGATAAACTCATCTTT	CALGEVSYWGTTPVYTDKLIF
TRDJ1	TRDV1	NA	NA	TGCGCTCTTGGGGAACGAAGCGCCCGGGCGGATATCGGGGGTAAACTCATCTTT	CALGERSARADIGGKLIF
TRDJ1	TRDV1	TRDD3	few	TGTGCTCTTGGGGAAATAATTCCATTGGGGGACTTTTTAACCGATAAACTCATCTTT	CALGEIIPLGDFLTDKLIF